The 30 T cell receptor beta chains in this list originate from one sample, sequenced in a study of blood T cell repertoires in COVID-19. Clones were sequenced by immunoSEQ multiplex PCR, and TCRdb holds only the in-frame ones, with some missing. The table has a few hundred thousand clones, roughly 86% seen once. The sequenced sample was peripheral blood. The receptors come from a man aged 18 to 35 with active or convalescent COVID-19.

The V gene is TRBV27, the J gene TRBJ2-1; possibly TRBD1 for D (5 bases). This CDR3 region has 13 residues. The V gene lost 5 bases and the J gene lost 5 bases, with 10 bases spanning the gap. Germline-derived CDR1 and CDR2 are MNHEY and SMNVEV (reference sequence). The CDR3 here is CASSPPTDNEQFF. DNA of the CDR3: TGTGCCAGCAGTCCACCGACAGACAATGAGCAGTTCTTC.

The chain combines TRBV29-1 with TRBJ1-1, with D possibly TRBD1 on 6 matching bases. The CDR3 is 12 amino acids. Germline CDR1 SQVTM, CDR2 ANQGSEA. With 0 bases removed from V and 7 bases from J, the gap between germline ends came to 9 bases. CDR3 in amino acids: CSVEDPGVEAFF. The CDR3 DNA reads as TGCAGCGTTGAAGATCCAGGGGTTGAAGCTTTCTTT. Complete variable domain (other parts from reference TRBV29-1 and TRBJ1-1): SAVISQKPSRDICQRGTSLTIQCQVDSQVTMMFWYRQQPGQSLTLIATANQGSEATYESGFVIDKFPISRPNLTFSTLTVSNMSPEDSSIYLCSVEDPGVEAFFGQGTRLTVV.

This clone has a handful of counts. V is TRBV10-3 and J is TRBJ1-1; possibly TRBD1 for D (5 bases). Looked up from germline, CDR1 is ENHRY and CDR2 is SYGVKD. Between the trimmed V and J ends, which lost 6 bases and 3 bases, there was a span of 11 bases. This CDR3 is built from 13 residues. CDR3 sequence: CAIRLEGHTEAFF. DNA for the CDR3: TGTGCCATCAGATTGGAGGGACACACTGAAGCTTTCTTT.

This rearrangement joins TRBV7-6 to TRBJ2-1; D is unclear. Germline-derived CDR1 and CDR2 are SGHVS and FNYEAQ. This CDR3 is built from 16 residues. V shed 5 bases and J shed 0 bases, with 14 bases lying between them. In DNA, the CDR3 is TGTGCCAGCAGCGTCAGGATTAGAAGCTCCTACAATGAGCAGTTCTTC. This codes for CASSVRIRSSYNEQFF.

This clone appeared once. This chain joins TRBV27 and TRBJ1-1; D is ambiguous. Trimming took off 6 bases at V and 0 bases at J, with 5 bases between the two ends. The CDR3 is 12 amino acids. Looked up from germline, CDR1 is MNHEY and CDR2 is SMNVEV (reference sequence). This chain's CDR3 is CASRSVNTEAFF. The DNA for the CDR3 is TGTGCCAGCAGGTCGGTGAACACTGAAGCTTTCTTT.

The V gene is TRBV3-1 (or the pseudogene TRBV3-2), the J gene TRBJ1-3; D uncertain. CDR3 length equals 14 residues. Germline V gene data show CDR1 as LGHDT and CDR2 as YNNKEL (reference sequence). The V gene lost 5 bases and the J gene lost 0 bases, with 8 bases spanning the gap. The CDR3 is CASSTRASGNTIYF. CDR3 nucleotide sequence: TGTGCCAGCAGCACGCGGGCCTCTGGAAACACCATATATTTT.

This sequence joins TRBV3-1 (or the pseudogene TRBV3-2) and TRBJ2-5, with 7 positions matching TRBD1. The CDR3 sequence is 16 residues long. The J segment lost 2 bases and the V segment lost 4 bases, leaving 10 bases of the junction unmatched. Germline V gene sequence: CDR1 LGHDT, CDR2 YNNKEL (reference sequence). DNA of the CDR3: TGTGCCAGCAGCCTCAGCCGGGACAGACCACAAGAGACCCAGTACTTC. This gives the protein CASSLSRDRPQETQYF.

This clone was seen only once. The chain recombines TRBV3-1 (or the pseudogene TRBV3-2) with TRBJ1-5; TRBD1 agrees at 7 bases. V trimming: 4 bases; J trimming: 7 bases; junction bases outside the gene matches: 4. CDR1 is LGHDT and CDR2 is YNNKEL in the germline V gene (reference sequence). The CDR3 is 13 residues long. The CDR3 region has the DNA TGTGCCAGCAGCCTAACAGGGGAGCAGCCCCAGCATTTT. It yields the protein CASSLTGEQPQHF.

Here the CDR3 reads CASSPWDRGRSGYTF. CDR3 in DNA: TGTGCCAGCTCACCTTGGGACAGGGGGCGGAGTGGCTACACCTTC. The chain is built from TRBV19 and TRBJ1-2, with TRBD1 identical over 12 bases. The J segment lost 7 bases and the V segment lost 9 bases, leaving 12 bases of the junction unmatched. The CDR3 has 15 amino acids. Germline V gene sequence: CDR1 LNHDA, CDR2 SQIVND (reference sequence).

The V gene is TRBV29-1, the J gene TRBJ1-2; the D gene is possibly TRBD1 (6 bases). The germline V gene encodes CDR1 SQVTM and CDR2 ANQGSEA. V lost 0 bases and J lost 4, with 9 bases in between. This CDR3 region has 13 residues. The CDR3 spells CSVEDQGSYGYTF. The CDR3 region has the DNA TGCAGCGTTGAAGATCAGGGGAGCTATGGCTACACCTTC.

V and J are TRBV10-2 and TRBJ2-1, with TRBD2 identical over 10 bases. J gave up 10 bases and V 7 bases, and 13 bases lay outside the gene matches. CDR3 length equals 15 residues. Germline V CDR1 and CDR2: WSHSY, SAAADI. The CDR3 region has the DNA TGCGCCAGCAAGGCTAGCGGGGGCCCCGGGGGGGAGCAGTTCTTC. Translating it yields CASKASGGPGGEQFF.

The chain joins TRBV29-1 to TRBJ1-2; D is perhaps TRBD1 (5 bases). V was pared by 6 bases and J by 0 bases, with 14 bases between. The CDR3 extends over 14 amino acids. The germline gives CDR1 SQVTM, CDR2 ANQGSEA. CDR3 bases: TGCAGCGTCAACCCGCGGGGCACTAACTATGGCTACACCTTC. Amino acids: CSVNPRGTNYGYTF.

Note on this clone: Distinct nucleotide sequences in the sample also encode this CDR3. The V gene is TRBV27, the J gene TRBJ1-2; 10 positions agree with TRBD1. Germline CDR1 and CDR2: MNHEY and SMNVEV (reference sequence). V lost 0 bases, J lost 5 bases, and 0 bases stayed unmatched. The CDR3 is 14 residues long. The CDR3 DNA reads TGTGCCAGCAGTTTATCGGGACAGGGGTATGGCTACACCTTC. Translation: CASSLSGQGYGYTF.

The table lists this clone with a count of one. The J gene is TRBJ2-7, the V gene TRBV4-2; 7 bases line up with TRBD1. Germline V lookup: CDR1 LGHNA, CDR2 YNFKEQ. The CDR3 sequence is 16 residues long. The junction had 11 bases not matched to a gene; V was cut back by 2 bases and J by 4 bases. The CDR3 is CASSQFLRGLDYEQYF. The CDR3, as DNA: TGTGCCAGCAGCCAATTTTTGAGGGGGCTTGATTACGAGCAGTACTTC.

The chain joins TRBV7-2 to TRBJ2-5; a possible D gene is TRBD1 (5 bases). This CDR3 region has 16 residues. The V end was cut by 1 base, the J end by 7 bases, with 19 bases between. Germline assignment: CDR1 SGHTA and CDR2 FQGNSA. CDR3: CASSLGLEGHLGTQYF. The DNA for the CDR3 is TGTGCCAGCAGCTTAGGGTTGGAAGGACATCTGGGGACCCAGTACTTC.

This chain joins TRBV25-1 and TRBJ1-6; a weak D match, TRBD1 (6 bases). The CDR3 consists of 16 residues. Germline V gives CDR1 MGHDK, CDR2 SYGVNS. V dropped 0 bases and J dropped 7 bases, with 13 bases sitting between them. CDR3 in DNA: TGTGCCAGCAGTGAATATTTTACGGACAGAAATTCACCCCTCCACTTT. This codes for CASSEYFTDRNSPLHF.

This clone was counted a few times. The rearrangement uses TRBV4-1 and TRBJ1-2, with 7 bases fitting TRBD1. This CDR3 spans 13 amino acids. Trimming cost V 1 base and J 7 bases; bases outside gene matches: 3. Germline V gives CDR1 MGHRA, CDR2 YSYEKL. The CDR3 protein is CASSQVGGPGYTF. CDR3 DNA sequence: TGCGCCAGCAGCCAAGTAGGGGGCCCTGGCTACACCTTC.

This clone appeared once. The V call is TRBV18, the J call TRBJ2-2; D possibly corresponds to TRBD1 (5 bases). The CDR3 length is 16 residues. Trimming shortened V by 0 bases and J by 4 bases, and 12 bases separated the two germline ends. The germline V gene has CDR1 KGHSH and CDR2 LQKENI. The CDR3 protein is CASSPPGAQGTGELFF. CDR3 in DNA: TGTGCCAGCTCACCACCAGGGGCGCAGGGCACCGGGGAGCTGTTTTTT. Combining the CDR3 with reference TRBV18 and TRBJ2-2 gives the whole variable domain NAGVMQNPRHLVRRRGQEARLRCSPMKGHSHVYWYRQLPEEGLKFMVYLQKENIIDESGMPKERFSAEFPKEGPSILRIQQVVRGDSAAYFCASSPPGAQGTGELFFGEGSRLTVL.

This rearrangement joins TRBV2 to TRBJ1-6; perhaps TRBD1 as D (6 bases). The CDR3 spans 15 residues. V lost 8 bases and J lost 11, with 22 bases in between. Germline CDR1 reads SNHLY; CDR2 reads FYNNEI. The CDR3: CASSQQGLKSPPLHF. The DNA of the CDR3 is TGTGCCAGCTCTCAACAGGGCCTCAAAAGTCCACCCCTCCACTTT.

The chain combines TRBV27 with TRBJ1-1, with TRBD1 matching over 7 bases. V dropped 5 bases and J dropped 6; count of bases not matched to a gene: 6. The CDR3 totals 13 residues. The germline V gene has CDR1 MNHEY and CDR2 SMNVEV (reference sequence). The CDR3 DNA reads TGTGCCAGCAGTGTACAGGGGCGGCCTGAAGCTTTCTTT. This encodes CASSVQGRPEAFF.

The chain joins TRBV10-1 to TRBJ1-2; D gene uncertain. Per germline, CDR1 WNHNN and CDR2 SYGVQD (reference sequence). The CDR3 extends over 16 amino acids. Trimming shortened V by 0 bases and J by 8 bases, and 19 bases separated the two germline ends. The CDR3 loop reads CASSESVEGGSRGYTF. In DNA, the CDR3 is TGCGCCAGCAGTGAGTCGGTGGAGGGAGGATCCAGGGGCTACACCTTC.

The chain joins TRBV5-6 to TRBJ1-2, with 9 bases identical to TRBD1. CDR1 is SGHDT, CDR2 YYEEEE, per germline. The trim removed 4 bases at V and 8 bases at J, leaving 6 bases unmatched. There are 13 residues in the CDR3. In nucleotides, the CDR3 is TGTGCCAGCAGCCCGGGACAGGGTAGCGGCTACACCTTC. Encoded protein: CASSPGQGSGYTF. Combining the CDR3 with reference TRBV5-6 and TRBJ1-2 gives the whole variable domain DAGVTQSPTHLIKTRGQQVTLRCSPKSGHDTVSWYQQALGQGPQFIFQYYEEEERQRGNFPDRFSGHQFPNYSSELNVNALLLGDSALYLCASSPGQGSGYTFGSGTRLTVV.

The chain recombines TRBV3-1 (or the pseudogene TRBV3-2) with TRBJ1-2, with D possibly TRBD1 on 5 matching bases. V was pared by 0 bases and J by 0 bases, with 23 bases between. The length of the CDR3 is 20 residues. CDR1 is LGHDT, CDR2 YNNKEL, per germline (reference sequence). CDR3: CASSQEGAGDSAITNYGYTF. In nucleotides, the CDR3 is TGTGCCAGCAGCCAAGAGGGCGCGGGAGACAGTGCCATCACTAACTATGGCTACACCTTC.

CDR3 protein: CASSSLSYEQYF. The DNA of the CDR3 is TGTGCCAGCAGCTCCCTCTCCTACGAGCAGTACTTC. This chain uses TRBV7-9 with TRBJ2-7; D is unclear. The germline V gene has CDR1 SEHNR and CDR2 FQNEAQ (reference sequence). V lost 4 bases and J lost 0, with 4 bases in between. The CDR3 is 12 residues long.

The V call is TRBV4-1, the J call TRBJ1-2; D ambiguous. CDR3 length: 15 residues. Germline V CDR1 and CDR2: MGHRA, YSYEKL. V lost 0 bases to trimming and J lost 4 bases, with 12 bases between them. The chain's CDR3 is CASSQEEGGIYGYTF. DNA for the CDR3: TGCGCCAGCAGCCAAGAAGAGGGAGGAATCTATGGCTACACCTTC.

This rearrangement joins TRBV6-5 to TRBJ2-7; D might be TRBD2 (5 bases). Trimming removed 6 bases from V and 3 bases from J, with 15 bases in between. The CDR3 loop spans 14 amino acids. CDR1 and CDR2 from the germline V gene are MNHEY and SVGAGI. CDR3 coding DNA: TGTGCCAGCAGGGTTCGGGGTAGCTTCTACGAGCAGTACTTC. The encoded protein is CASRVRGSFYEQYF.

This chain connects TRBV27 to TRBJ1-5, with D possibly matching TRBD1 (6 bases). The germline gives CDR1 MNHEY, CDR2 SMNVEV (reference sequence). Trimming took off 2 bases at V and 4 bases at J, with 12 bases between the two ends. CDR3 length: 15 amino acids. The CDR3 bases are TGTGCCAGCAGTTTAAGGGGGTTAGCGAATCAGCCCCAGCATTTT. As protein: CASSLRGLANQPQHF.

This clone appeared many times. V is TRBV6-2 or TRBV6-3 and J is TRBJ2-1; TRBD2 aligns across 9 bases. V gave up 2 bases and J gave up 7 bases; unmatched junction bases: 6. CDR1 and CDR2 from the germline V gene are MNHEY and SVGEGT. The CDR3 covers 15 residues. CDR3 DNA sequence: TGTGCCAGCAGTTACCGGCTAGCGGGGCTGAATGAGCAGTTCTTC. Translation gives CASSYRLAGLNEQFF.

The chain recombines TRBV12-3 or TRBV12-4 with TRBJ1-2; D call uncertain. V lost 5 bases to trimming and J lost 5 bases, with 12 bases between them. The CDR3 contains 13 residues. This CDR3 reads CASSRTAKYGYTF. CDR3 coding DNA: TGTGCCAGCAGTCGAACAGCAAAATATGGCTACACCTTC.

This chain joins TRBV2 and TRBJ1-5, with D possibly being TRBD1 (6 bases). There are 13 residues in the CDR3. Germline CDR1 and CDR2: SNHLY and FYNNEI. Deletions cut 11 bases from V and 7 bases from J, with 18 bases between. CDR3 sequence reads: CACSGGGRQPQHF. CDR3 sequence (DNA): TGTGCCTGCTCCGGGGGGGGGCGGCAGCCCCAGCATTTT.